The sample holds a few counts of the clone carrying this TCR beta chain. V was cut by 6 bases and J by 3 bases, with 16 bases left in between. The CDR3 covers 15 residues. The germline CDR1 and CDR2 sequences are MNHEY and SVGAGI. This specimen comes from a study of blood T cell repertoires in COVID-19. The overall study: Nucleic acid was either cDNA or gDNA, and it came from T cells, B-cell-depleted T cells, or PBMCs.

Libraries were prepared by immunoSEQ multiplex PCR; TCRdb keeps only in-frame clonotypes and omits some of them. Among roughly 200,000 clones, over 75% were seen once, and the ten largest hold approximately 7.2%. This sequence was found in a woman at least 80 years old with acute or convalescent COVID-19. This chain uses TRBV6-5 with TRBJ2-3; D is uncertain. The specimen sequenced was peripheral blood. The CDR3 region has the DNA TGTGCCAGCAGGGAGACCACCCGGCGGACAGATACGCAGTATTTT. This translates into CASRETTRRTDTQYF.